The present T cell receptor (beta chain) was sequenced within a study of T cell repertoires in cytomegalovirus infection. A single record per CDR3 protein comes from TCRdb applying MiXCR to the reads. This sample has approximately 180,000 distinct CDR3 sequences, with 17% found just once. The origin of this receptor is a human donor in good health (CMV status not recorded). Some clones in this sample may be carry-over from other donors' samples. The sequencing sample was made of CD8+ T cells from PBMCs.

The DNA for the CDR3 is TGTGCCAGCAGCTTACAGGGACAGTCACTATACAATGAGCAGTTCTTC. It translates to CASSLQGQSLYNEQFF. The chain carries TRBV7-6 and TRBJ2-1, with 7 bases that match TRBD1. The V and J ends lost 2 bases and 4 bases, in that order; junction bases with no gene match: 8. This CDR3 contains 16 residues. Germline CDR1 and CDR2: SGHVS and FNYEAQ.